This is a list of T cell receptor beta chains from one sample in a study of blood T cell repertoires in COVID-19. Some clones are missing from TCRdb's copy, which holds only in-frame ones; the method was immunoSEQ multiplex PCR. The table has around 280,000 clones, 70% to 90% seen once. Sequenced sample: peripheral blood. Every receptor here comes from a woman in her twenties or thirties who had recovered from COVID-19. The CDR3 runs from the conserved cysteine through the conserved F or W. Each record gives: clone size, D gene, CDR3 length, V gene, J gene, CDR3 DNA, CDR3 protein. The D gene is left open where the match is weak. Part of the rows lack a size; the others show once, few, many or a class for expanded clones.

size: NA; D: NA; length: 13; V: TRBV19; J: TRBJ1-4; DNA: TGTGCCAGTAGTTCCCGGGACATTGAAAAACTGTTTTTT; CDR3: CASSSRDIEKLFF
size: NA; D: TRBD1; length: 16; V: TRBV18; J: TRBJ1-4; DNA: TGTGCCAGCTCACCACAAGGCCCAGGGGGCAAGGAAAAACTGTTTTTT; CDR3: CASSPQGPGGKEKLFF
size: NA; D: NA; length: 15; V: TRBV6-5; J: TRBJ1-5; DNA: TGTGCCAGCAGTTACGGGGGGGGACGGGATCAGCCCCAGCATTTT; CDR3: CASSYGGGRDQPQHF
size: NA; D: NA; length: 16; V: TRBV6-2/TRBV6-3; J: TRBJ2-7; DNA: TGTGCCAGCAGTTACTCGTTCAGGGGATATTCGAACGAGCAGTACTTC; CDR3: CASSYSFRGYSNEQYF
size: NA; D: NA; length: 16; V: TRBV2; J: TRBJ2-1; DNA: TGTGCCAGCAGTGATCTAGCCATGAGCTCCTACAATGAGCAGTTCTTC; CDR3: CASSDLAMSSYNEQFF
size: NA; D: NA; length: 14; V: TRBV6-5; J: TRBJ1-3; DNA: TGTGCCAGCAGTTACTTGGCAGCTGGAAACACCATATATTTT; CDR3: CASSYLAAGNTIYF
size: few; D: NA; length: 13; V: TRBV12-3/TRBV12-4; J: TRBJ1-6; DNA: TGTGCCAGCAGTTTGACAGCCGATTCACCCCTCCACTTT; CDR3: CASSLTADSPLHF
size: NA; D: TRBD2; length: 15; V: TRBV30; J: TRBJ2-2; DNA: TGTGCCTCCACCCTAGCGGAATTGAACACCGGGGAGCTGTTTTTT; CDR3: CASTLAELNTGELFF
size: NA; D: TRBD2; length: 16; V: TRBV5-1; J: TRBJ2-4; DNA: TGCGCCAGCAGGAACGCCGGGACTAGCGGACAAAACATTCAGTACTTC; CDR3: CASRNAGTSGQNIQYF
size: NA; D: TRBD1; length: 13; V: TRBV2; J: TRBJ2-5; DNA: TGTGCCAGCAGTCAGGGGGCGGGGGAGACCCAGTACTTC; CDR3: CASSQGAGETQYF
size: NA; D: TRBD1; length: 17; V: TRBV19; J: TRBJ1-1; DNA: TGTGCCAGCCAAGCCCTCGGGACAGGGTTCGGGAACACTGAAGCTTTCTTT; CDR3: CASQALGTGFGNTEAFF
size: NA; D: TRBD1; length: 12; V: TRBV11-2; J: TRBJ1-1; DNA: TGTGCCAGCAGCCCCCCGACAGGGGCCGCTTTCTTT; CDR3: CASSPPTGAAFF
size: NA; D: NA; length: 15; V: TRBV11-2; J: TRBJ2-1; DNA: TGTGCCAGCAGCCAGCCACGGGGCTCCTACAATGAGCAGTTCTTC; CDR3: CASSQPRGSYNEQFF
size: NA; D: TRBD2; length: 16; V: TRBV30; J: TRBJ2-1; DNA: TGTGCCTGGAGTGTAAGGGCCGGGACTAGCGGGGGGTCCTTGTTCTTC; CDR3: CAWSVRAGTSGGSLFF
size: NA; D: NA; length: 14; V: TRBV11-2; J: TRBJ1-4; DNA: TGTGCCAGCAGCTTTACAGGACGGCAGGAAAAACTGTTTTTT; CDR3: CASSFTGRQEKLFF
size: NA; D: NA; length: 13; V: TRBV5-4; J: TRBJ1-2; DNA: TGTGCCAGCAGCCCGGACAGAAACTATGGCTACACCTTC; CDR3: CASSPDRNYGYTF
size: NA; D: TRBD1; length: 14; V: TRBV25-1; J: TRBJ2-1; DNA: TGTGCCAGCAGTGAAGACAGGGCATACAATGAGCAGTTCTTC; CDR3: CASSEDRAYNEQFF
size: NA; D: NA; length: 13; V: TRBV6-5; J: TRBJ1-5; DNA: TGTGCCAGCATACCGGACGGCGGGCAGCCCCAGCATTTT; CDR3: CASIPDGGQPQHF
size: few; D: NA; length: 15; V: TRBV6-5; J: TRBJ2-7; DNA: TGTGCCAGCAGTTACTCGTACAGGCCCACCTACGAGCAGTACTTC; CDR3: CASSYSYRPTYEQYF
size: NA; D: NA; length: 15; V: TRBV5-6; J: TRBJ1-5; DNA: TGTGCCAGCAGCTTGGAGGGGGATAGCAATCAGCCCCAGCATTTT; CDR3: CASSLEGDSNQPQHF
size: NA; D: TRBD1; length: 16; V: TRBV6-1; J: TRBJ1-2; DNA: TGTGCCAGCAGTGAAAGAGGGACAGGGCTCTTTGGGGGCTACACCTTC; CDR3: CASSERGTGLFGGYTF
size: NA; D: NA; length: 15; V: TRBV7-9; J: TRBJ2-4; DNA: TGTGCCAGCAGCTTAGGGCAGGGAGGAACGGACATTCAGTACTTC; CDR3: CASSLGQGGTDIQYF
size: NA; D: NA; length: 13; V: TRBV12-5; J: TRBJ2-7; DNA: TGTGCTAGTGCCCAGGACTCAGCCTACGAGCAGTACTTC; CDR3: CASAQDSAYEQYF
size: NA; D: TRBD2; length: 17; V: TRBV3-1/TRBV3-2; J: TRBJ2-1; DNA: TGTGCCAGCAGCCAAGATCTAGCGGGAGGCCCAGGGGATGAGCAGTTCTTC; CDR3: CASSQDLAGGPGDEQFF
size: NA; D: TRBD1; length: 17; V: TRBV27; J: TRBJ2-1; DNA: TGTGCCAGCAGTCCCGGGACAGGGATGCCAAGATACAATGAGCAGTTCTTC; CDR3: CASSPGTGMPRYNEQFF
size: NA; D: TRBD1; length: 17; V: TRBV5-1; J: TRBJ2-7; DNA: TGCGCCAGCAGCTCCGGTTGGGAGACAGGGTACAACTACGAGCAGTACTTC; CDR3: CASSSGWETGYNYEQYF
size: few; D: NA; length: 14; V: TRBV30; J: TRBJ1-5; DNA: TGTGCCTGGAGTTCTGGCGGGGGAGGGCAGCCCCAGCATTTT; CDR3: CAWSSGGGGQPQHF
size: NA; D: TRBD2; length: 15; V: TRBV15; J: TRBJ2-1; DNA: TGTGCCACCAGCAGAGATCGGCTAGCGGACAATGAGCAGTTCTTC; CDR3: CATSRDRLADNEQFF
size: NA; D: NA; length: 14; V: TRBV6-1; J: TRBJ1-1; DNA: TGTGCCAGCAGTGAACGAGACTTGAACACTGAAGCTTTCTTT; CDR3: CASSERDLNTEAFF
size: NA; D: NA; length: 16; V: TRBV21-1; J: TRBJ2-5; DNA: TGTGCCAGCAGCAAATGGGCACAGGGATTTGGGGAGACCCAGTACTTC; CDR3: CASSKWAQGFGETQYF
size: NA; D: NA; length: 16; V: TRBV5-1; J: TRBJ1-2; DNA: TGCGCCAGCAGCTTGGAATCGGGGCAGCGGGGCCGTGTCTACACCTTC; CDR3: CASSLESGQRGRVYTF
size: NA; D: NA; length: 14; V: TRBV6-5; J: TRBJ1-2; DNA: TGTGCCAGCAGTTACTCTTCGGGGAACTATGGCTACACCTTC; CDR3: CASSYSSGNYGYTF
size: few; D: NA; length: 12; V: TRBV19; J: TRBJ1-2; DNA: TGTGCCAGTTCGGACATCTACTATGGCTTGGCCTTC; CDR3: CASSDIYYGLAF
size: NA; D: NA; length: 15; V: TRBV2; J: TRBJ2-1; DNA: TGTGCCAGCAGTGTAGGCCAGCGGACTTGGGATGAGCAGTTCTTC; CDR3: CASSVGQRTWDEQFF
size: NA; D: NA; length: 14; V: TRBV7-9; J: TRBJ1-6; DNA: TGTGCCAGCAGCGATCAGGGGCCCCCTTCACCCCTCCACTTT; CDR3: CASSDQGPPSPLHF
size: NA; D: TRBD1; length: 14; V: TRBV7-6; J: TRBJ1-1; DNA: TGTGCCAGCAGCTTAGAGCGGACAGGGGCTGAAGCTTTCTTT; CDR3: CASSLERTGAEAFF
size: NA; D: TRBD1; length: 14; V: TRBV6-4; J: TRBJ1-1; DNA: TGTGCCAGCAGTACCACACCACAGGGGGGAGAAGCTTTCTTT; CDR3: CASSTTPQGGEAFF
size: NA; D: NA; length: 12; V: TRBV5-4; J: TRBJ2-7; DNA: TGTGCCAGCAACGGGGAAATGAACGAGCAGTACTTC; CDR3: CASNGEMNEQYF
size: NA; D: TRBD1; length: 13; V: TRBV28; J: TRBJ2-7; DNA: TGTGCCAGCAGGTTCCAACAGGGGCACGAGCAGTACTTC; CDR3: CASRFQQGHEQYF
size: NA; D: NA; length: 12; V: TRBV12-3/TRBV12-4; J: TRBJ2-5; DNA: TGTGCCAGCAGGGGACTCCAAGAGACCCAGTACTTC; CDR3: CASRGLQETQYF
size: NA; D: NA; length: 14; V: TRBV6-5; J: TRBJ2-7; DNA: TGTGCCAGCGCTGAACAGGGTGGGTCCTACGAGCAGTACTTC; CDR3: CASAEQGGSYEQYF
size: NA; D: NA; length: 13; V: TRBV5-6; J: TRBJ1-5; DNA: TGTGCCAGCAGCTTGTTGGGGAGCCAGCCCCAGCATTTT; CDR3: CASSLLGSQPQHF
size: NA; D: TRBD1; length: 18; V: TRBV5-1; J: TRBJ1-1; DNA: TGCGCCAGCAGCTTGGAGGGGACAGGGGCCTCTTTGAACACTGAAGCTTTCTTT; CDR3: CASSLEGTGASLNTEAFF
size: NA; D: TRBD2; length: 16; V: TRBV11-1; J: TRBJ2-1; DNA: TGTGCCAGCACGGTCTTGACGGGAGGTATAGGCAATGAGCAGTTCTTC; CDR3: CASTVLTGGIGNEQFF
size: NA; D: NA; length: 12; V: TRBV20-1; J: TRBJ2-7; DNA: TGCAGTGCTAGTCGCCTAGCATACGAGCAGTACTTC; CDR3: CSASRLAYEQYF
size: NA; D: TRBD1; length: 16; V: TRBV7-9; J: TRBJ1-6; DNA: TGTGCCAGCAGCCGTATTGACAGGGGAACTAATTCACCCCTCCACTTT; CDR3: CASSRIDRGTNSPLHF
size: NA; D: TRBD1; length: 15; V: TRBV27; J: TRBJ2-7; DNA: TGTGCCAGCAAAGACCGGGACAGGAGTTCCTACGAGCAGTACTTC; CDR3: CASKDRDRSSYEQYF
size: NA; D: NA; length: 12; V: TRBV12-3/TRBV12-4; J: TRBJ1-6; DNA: TGTGCCAGCAGTTTGGGGAGTTCACCCCTCCACTTT; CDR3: CASSLGSSPLHF